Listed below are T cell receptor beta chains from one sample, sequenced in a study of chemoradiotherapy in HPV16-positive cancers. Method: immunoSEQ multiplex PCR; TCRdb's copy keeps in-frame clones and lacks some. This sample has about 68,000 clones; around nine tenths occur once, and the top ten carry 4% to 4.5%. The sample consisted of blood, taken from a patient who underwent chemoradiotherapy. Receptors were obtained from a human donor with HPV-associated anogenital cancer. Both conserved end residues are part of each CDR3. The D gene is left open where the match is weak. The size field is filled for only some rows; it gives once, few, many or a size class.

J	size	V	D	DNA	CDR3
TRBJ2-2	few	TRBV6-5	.	TGTGCCAGCAGGTTCACCGGGGAGCTGTTTTTT	CASRFTGELFF
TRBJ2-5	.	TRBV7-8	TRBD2	TGTGCCAGCAGCGCCTTAGCGGGGTCCCCTCGAGAGACCCAGTACTTC	CASSALAGSPRETQYF
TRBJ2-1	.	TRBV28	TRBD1	TGTGCCAGCACCTTATCTCACCCGGGACAGGGACGGGAGCAGTTCTTC	CASTLSHPGQGREQFF
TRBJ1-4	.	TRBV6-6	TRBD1	TGTGCCACCATGGACAGGGGGCTAGGTGAAAAACTGTTTTTT	CATMDRGLGEKLFF
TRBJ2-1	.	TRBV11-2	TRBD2	TGTGCCAGCAGCCCTACTAGCGGAACCTACAATGAGCAGTTCTTC	CASSPTSGTYNEQFF
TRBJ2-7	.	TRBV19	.	TGTGCCAGTAGTATATTTGGGGGTGATAACGAGCAGTACTTC	CASSIFGGDNEQYF
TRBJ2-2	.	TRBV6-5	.	TGTGCCAGCAGTTACTTGGGGGAGCTGTTTTTT	CASSYLGELFF
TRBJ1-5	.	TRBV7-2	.	TGTGCCAGCAGCTTAGAGGGTTATCAGCCCCAGCATTTT	CASSLEGYQPQHF
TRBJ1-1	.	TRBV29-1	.	TGCAGCCTTGCCGAGTGGGCAGGAGCCTTGAACACTGAAGCTTTCTTT	CSLAEWAGALNTEAFF
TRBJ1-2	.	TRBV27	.	TGTGCCAGCAGTTTAGACCAAGGCTCTTATGGCTACACCTTC	CASSLDQGSYGYTF
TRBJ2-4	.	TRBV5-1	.	TGCGCCAGCAGCTTGGGGTCCAAAAACATTCAGTACTTC	CASSLGSKNIQYF
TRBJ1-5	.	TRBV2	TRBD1	TGTGCCAGCAGACCCGGGACAGGGATTAATCAGCCCCAGCATTTT	CASRPGTGINQPQHF
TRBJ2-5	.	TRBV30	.	TGTGCCTGGGGCAGGGGGGGAAGAGAGACCCAGTACTTC	CAWGRGGRETQYF
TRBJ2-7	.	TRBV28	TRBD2	TGTGCCAGCAGTTTATGGGCCATGGGACCCCCTTTAGCGGGAGGTTTGTACGAGCAGTACTTC	CASSLWAMGPPLAGGLYEQYF
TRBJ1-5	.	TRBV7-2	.	TGTGCCAGCAGCTTGGACTGGGATAGCAATCAGCCCCAGCATTTT	CASSLDWDSNQPQHF
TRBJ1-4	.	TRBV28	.	TGTGCCAGCAGTAATCACCAGGGGGAAAAACTGTTTTTT	CASSNHQGEKLFF
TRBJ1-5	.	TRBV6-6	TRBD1	TGTGCCAGCAGTTACAGGGGGCAACAGCCCCAGCATTTT	CASSYRGQQPQHF
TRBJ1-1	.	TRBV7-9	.	TGTGCCAGCAGCTTAGACCAGGGAGGGGTTGCTGAAGCTTTCTTT	CASSLDQGGVAEAFF
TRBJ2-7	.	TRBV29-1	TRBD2	TGCAGCGTTGAAGAACCGAGGGGAGGGACGAGATACGAGCAGTGCTTC	CSVEEPRGGTRYEQCF
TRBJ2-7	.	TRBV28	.	TGTGCCAGCAGTTCGTCCTCCTACGAGCAGTACTTC	CASSSSSYEQYF
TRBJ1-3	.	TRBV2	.	TGTGCCAGCAGTGGATCCCGGAACACCATATATTTT	CASSGSRNTIYF
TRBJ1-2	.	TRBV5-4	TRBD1	TGTGCCAGCAGCCCGTGGACAGGGGGAAACTATGGCTACACCTTC	CASSPWTGGNYGYTF
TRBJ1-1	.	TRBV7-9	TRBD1	TGTGCCAGCAGCTTAGAGGGGGACAGCCCGAACACTGAAGCTTTCTTT	CASSLEGDSPNTEAFF
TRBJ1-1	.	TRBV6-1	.	TGTGCCAGCAGTCTCGGCACTGAAGCTTTCTTT	CASSLGTEAFF
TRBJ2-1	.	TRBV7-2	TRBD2	TGTGCCAGCAGCTTAATTGGCGGGAGACGGGTCAATGAGCAGTTCTTC	CASSLIGGRRVNEQFF
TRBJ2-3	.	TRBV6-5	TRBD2	TGTGCCAGCGGCGGGGGGGGAGGCACAGATACGCAGTATTTT	CASGGGGGTDTQYF
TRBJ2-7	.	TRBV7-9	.	TGTGCCAGCAGCACCACGACAGCCTTCTACGAGCAGTACTTC	CASSTTTAFYEQYF
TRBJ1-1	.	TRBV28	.	TGTGCCAGCAGTCGGCAGTACACTGAAGCTTTCTTT	CASSRQYTEAFF
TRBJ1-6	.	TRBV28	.	TGTGCCAGCAGTTTGTGGTATAATTCACCCCTCCACTTT	CASSLWYNSPLHF
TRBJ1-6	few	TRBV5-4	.	TGTGCCAGCAGCTCCCGGGGGGGGACCAATTCACCCCTCCACTTT	CASSSRGGTNSPLHF
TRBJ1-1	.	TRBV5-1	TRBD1	TGCGCCAGCAGTCCCGGGACAGGGAACCTTGAAGCTTTCTTT	CASSPGTGNLEAFF
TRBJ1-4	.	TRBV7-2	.	TGTGCCAGCAGCTTAGGACCAAATGAAAAACTGTTTTTT	CASSLGPNEKLFF
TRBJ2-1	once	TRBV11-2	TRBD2	TGTGCCAGCAGCTTAGGGACTAGAGGTTCCAGTGAGCAGTTCTTC	CASSLGTRGSSEQFF
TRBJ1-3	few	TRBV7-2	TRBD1	TGTGCCAGCAGCCCACGGACAGGGGGAAGAAACACCATATATTTT	CASSPRTGGRNTIYF
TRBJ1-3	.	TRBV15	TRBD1	TGTGCCACCAGCAGAGATCCGGCGGACAGGGGAATAGTGGGCACCATATATTTT	CATSRDPADRGIVGTIYF
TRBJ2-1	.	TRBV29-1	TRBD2	TGCAGCGTAGTGGGACTAGCGTACAATGAGCAGTTCTTC	CSVVGLAYNEQFF
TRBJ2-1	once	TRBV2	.	TGTGCCAGCAGTTGGGGCCCCCGGTTGGGGGACGTCCAGTTCTTC	CASSWGPRLGDVQFF
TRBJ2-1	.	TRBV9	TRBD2	TGTGCCAGCACGAGGACTAGCGCGGACAATGAGCAGTTCTTC	CASTRTSADNEQFF
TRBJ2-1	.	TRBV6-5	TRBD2	TGTGCCAGCAGTTACGCTAGCGGAAATTACAATGAGCAGTTCTTC	CASSYASGNYNEQFF
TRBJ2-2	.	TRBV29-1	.	TGCAGCGTTGGCGGCAGGGCGAACACCGGGGAGCTGTTTTTT	CSVGGRANTGELFF
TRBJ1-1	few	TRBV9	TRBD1	TGTGCCAGCAGCGTAGGGCCAGGGGGAGGCGACACTGAAGCTTTCTTT	CASSVGPGGGDTEAFF
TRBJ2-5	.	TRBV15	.	TGTGCCACCAGCAGAGCCCGGACGGGGGTGTCTGAGACCCAGTACTTC	CATSRARTGVSETQYF
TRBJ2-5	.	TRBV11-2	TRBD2	TGTGCCAGCAGCTTAGGGGGCATAGCGGGAGGCCAAGAGACCCAGTACTTC	CASSLGGIAGGQETQYF
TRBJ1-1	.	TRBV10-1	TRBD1	TGCGCCAGCAGTGCCGGGACAGGGGAAGCTTTCTTT	CASSAGTGEAFF
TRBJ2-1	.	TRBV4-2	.	TGTGCCAGCAGCCCGGGTCACCGTAAGGATGATGAGCAGTTCTTC	CASSPGHRKDDEQFF
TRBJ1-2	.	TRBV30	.	TGTGCCTGGAGTGCAGGAGTCCCCGGCACCTTC	CAWSAGVPGTF
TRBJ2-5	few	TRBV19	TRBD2	TGTGCCAGTAGTTCCACTGGGACTAGTCGAGAGACCCAGTACTTC	CASSSTGTSRETQYF
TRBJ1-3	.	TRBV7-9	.	TGTGCCAGCAGCTTAGTGAGTAGGTCTGGAAACACCATATATTTT	CASSLVSRSGNTIYF
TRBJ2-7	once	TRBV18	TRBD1	TGTGCCAGCTCACCAGGGACAGGGCCCTTGGGATCTCCCTACGAGCAGTACTTC	CASSPGTGPLGSPYEQYF
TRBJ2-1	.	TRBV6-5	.	TGTGCCAGCAGTTACTCGGGGGTAGGTGTTCGGGAGCAGTTCTTC	CASSYSGVGVREQFF
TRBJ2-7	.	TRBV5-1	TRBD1	TGCGCCAGCAGCTTTGGAGGGGGGACAGGCAGCTCCTACGAGCAGTACTTC	CASSFGGGTGSSYEQYF
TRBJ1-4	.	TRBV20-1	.	TGCAGCTGGAGTTTCGATGAAAAACTGTTTTTT	CSWSFDEKLFF
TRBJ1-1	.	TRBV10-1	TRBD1	TGCGCCAGCAGTACAGGGGGGCGAAGGACTGAAGCTTTCTTT	CASSTGGRRTEAFF